The 4 T cell receptor beta chains below all came from one sample that was sequenced in a study of control samples from healthy donors and cancer patients. The repertoire was sequenced with immunoSEQ multiplex PCR; TCRdb's copy has only in-frame clones and lacks some. Of roughly 120,000 clones listed, just over 90% are singletons. Sequenced sample: blood. The receptors stem from a woman aged 18 to 35 in good health.

The chain couples TRBV10-3 to TRBJ2-3; 15 positions match TRBD2. In germline, CDR1 is ENHRY, CDR2 SYGVKD. This CDR3 is built from 15 residues. V shed 10 bases and J 9 bases; nucleotides not matched to a gene: 11. Here the CDR3 DNA reads TGTGCCACCGGGACTAGCGGGGGGACCGGTGAAACGCAGTATTTT. It encodes CATGTSGGTGETQYF.

The chain joins TRBV7-8 to TRBJ2-3; 10 positions agree with TRBD2. The germline gives CDR1 SGHVS, CDR2 FQNEAQ. With V trimmed by 3 bases and J by 3 bases, 9 bases remained unmatched. The CDR3 is made up of 17 amino acids. The CDR3 here is CASSFVLAGGGTDTQYF. CDR3 coding DNA: TGTGCCAGCAGCTTCGTCTTAGCGGGGGGTGGAACAGATACGCAGTATTTT.

V is TRBV30 and J is TRBJ2-3; D unclear. The CDR3 runs to 12 residues. The V gene lost 0 bases and the J gene lost 6 bases, with 7 bases spanning the gap. Germline V CDR1 and CDR2: GTSNPN, SVGIG (reference sequence). The CDR3 here is CAWSVVRDTQYF. CDR3 sequence (DNA): TGTGCCTGGAGTGTAGTAAGGGATACGCAGTATTTT.

The V and J genes are TRBV6-5 and TRBJ2-3; 8 positions match TRBD2. The CDR3 consists of 14 residues. In germline, CDR1 is MNHEY, CDR2 SVGAGI. Trimming removed 7 bases from V and 1 base from J; junction bases left unmatched: 4. The CDR3, as DNA: TGTGCCAGCAACCAGCGGGGGCGCACAGATACGCAGTATTTT. This codes for CASNQRGRTDTQYF.